This TCR beta chain comes out of a study of human T cells and chemical hapten exposure. For the study at large: Upper inner arm skin measuring approximately 2 cm by approximately 2 cm received 2% DPC for sensitization. The patch tests put 0.01% DPC on the skin of the upper back and were read 6 days later. Slight volume differences across pooled libraries mainly accounted for varying per-sample TCR yields. General study points: Clustering by CDR3 similarity yielded significantly more large clusters from expanded TCRs than controls.

TCRdb independently ran MiXCR on the RACE reads; one entry per CDR3 protein. The sample holds tens of thousands of distinct CDR3 sequences; around 6.6% are singletons and the top ten take under 2%. Noted time point: pre-sensitization, week 0. This sample's treatment: therapeutic diphenylcyclopropenone sensitization with weekly scalp DPC. The CDR3 has 17 residues. The V and J ends lost 3 bases and 5 bases, in that order; junction bases with no gene match: 15. Germline-derived CDR1 and CDR2 are SEHNR and FQNEAQ (reference sequence). In its sample, this clonotype was seen many times. Its specificity is unknown.

This TCR was sampled from a woman younger than 45 with alopecia areata. Some clones in this sample may be carry-over from other donors' samples. The starting material was whole blood, obtained in connection with sensitization to the hapten diphenylcyclopropenone (DPC). V gene TRBV7-9 combines with J gene TRBJ2-5, with 7 bases identical to TRBD1. This CDR3 is CASSFWQTTDREETQYF. DNA for the CDR3: TGTGCCAGCAGCTTTTGGCAGACGACAGACAGGGAGGAGACCCAGTACTTC.